A single sample gave rise to the 2 T cell receptor beta chains below, sequenced in a study of T cell responses to AZD1222 COVID-19 vaccine. Clones were sequenced by immunoSEQ multiplex PCR, and TCRdb holds only the in-frame ones, with some missing. The table includes 99,000 or so clones, over 75% detected once. Here the sequenced sample was peripheral blood, taken on day 0 of AZD1222 vaccination. These receptors came from an adult in good health.

The V call is TRBV9, the J call TRBJ1-5; D gene ambiguous. This CDR3 has 13 residues. V was cut by 1 base and J by 4 bases, with 6 bases left in between. Per germline, CDR1 SGDLS and CDR2 YYNGEE. This CDR3 is CASSVTPNQPQHF. For the CDR3, the DNA is TGTGCCAGCAGCGTAACGCCAAATCAGCCCCAGCATTTT.

The V call is TRBV11-1, the J call TRBJ1-2; 7 nucleotides line up with TRBD1. With V trimmed by 0 bases and J by 2 bases, 3 bases remained unmatched. This CDR3 has 15 amino acids. CDR1 and CDR2 (germline): SGHAT, FQDESV (reference sequence). CDR3 nucleotides: TGTGCCAGCAGCTTAGCAGGGGGCACGAACTATGGCTACACCTTC. Amino acids: CASSLAGGTNYGYTF.